This T cell receptor (beta chain) was documented in a study of OX40 agonist ivuxolimab in advanced cancers. For the study in its entirety: Ivuxolimab was a fully human IgG2 agonistic monoclonal antibody targeting the costimulatory receptor OX40 (CD134). Intravenous ivuxolimab was administered to patients every 2 weeks at six dose levels: 0.01, 0.1, 0.3, 1.5, 3 and 10 mg/kg. Among the roughly 50 dose-escalation patients, 19 had hepatocellular carcinoma, 15 or so melanoma, 9 renal cell carcinoma and 9 head and neck cancer. A male proportion of roughly 85% and a mean age of 60 years, ranging from roughly 23 to 85, were recorded for the dose-escalation cohort. Patients were allowed to have had prior anti-PD-1, anti-PD-L1 or anti-CTLA-4 therapy, and 40% of the dose-escalation patients had previously received checkpoint inhibitors. Partial responses occurred in three dose-escalation patients: two with cutaneous melanoma and one with hepatocellular carcinoma. Peripheral TCRbeta sequencing aimed to test whether ivuxolimab altered TCR sequence diversity and caused clonal T-cell expansion. The paper covers the monotherapy dose-escalation part of the phase I ivuxolimab trial, which included N ≈ 50 patients. What the study reported, not specific to this receptor: Low levels of normalized T-cell clonal expansion were also shown by some nonresponding patients. The antigen specificity of the peripheral T cells that underwent clonal expansion was not determined. Partial responders in the 0.1-3.0 mg/kg groups had among the lowest normalized peripheral clonal expansion, especially among CD8+ T cells. After ivuxolimab, expanded clones were on average more numerous among CD8+ T cells than among CD4+ T cells. At doses of 0.1 to 3.0 mg/kg, clonal expansion of both CD4+ and CD8+ T cells in blood was seen between baseline and week 6.

Taken from cysteine to phenylalanine, the CDR3 has 15 residues. The retained sequence is limited to the CDR3, 45 bases, with the frame set at the first base. For this clone: What antigen it recognizes has not been identified. No base quality information exists; no much larger clone differs at one position.

The trial excluded patients who had a history of autoimmune disease or were on systemic immunosuppression. Peripheral blood for TCR sequencing was collected from all dose cohorts at baseline, on cycle 4 day 1, and on cycle 7 day 1. Samples were obtained from an open-label, multicenter, first-in-human phase I dose-escalation trial of ivuxolimab. Adults with locally advanced or metastatic melanoma, renal cell, hepatocellular, or head and neck squamous cell carcinoma were enrolled in the trial. Before TCR sequencing, CD4+ and CD8+ T cells were separately sorted from peripheral blood. To sequence the TCRbeta CDR3 region, genomic DNA was isolated from the sorted cells. The immunoSEQ Assay was used to sequence the TCRbeta CDR3 regions. This immuneACCESS table, as held by TCRdb, lists in-frame sequences with V and J called but not all clones. Of the missing ones, under half trace to an unresolved V gene in checked studies; the others have no known cause. The sample table records tens of thousands of clones; about 86% of these occur just once. The top ten clones comprise approximately 2% of the sample.

The sample consisted of CD4+ or CD8+ T cells sorted from blood, taken in a trial of the OX40 agonist ivuxolimab. The source is an adult with an advanced solid tumor such as melanoma, head and neck, liver or kidney cancer. This sequence uses TRBV21-1 and TRBJ2-1; the D call in the table, TRBD1, was not verified against the DNA. TRBV21-1 is flagged as a pseudogene. The CDR3 region has the sequence CASSPQGPVGQGQFF. The bases are TGTGCCAGCAGCCCCCAGGGCCCCGTTGGCCAGGGGCAGTTCTTC.